The 6 T cell receptor beta chains below come from one sample, sequenced in a study of OX40 agonist ivuxolimab in advanced cancers. The protocol was immunoSEQ multiplex PCR, while the TCRdb copy is restricted to in-frame clones and leaves out a portion. Of roughly 100,000 clones in the sample, approximately 86% are singletons; the top ten hold around 4%. This specimen was CD4+ or CD8+ T cells sorted from blood, taken in a trial of the OX40 agonist ivuxolimab. The receptors stem from an adult with an advanced solid tumor such as melanoma, head and neck, liver or kidney cancer.

V usage is TRBV5-4 and J usage is TRBJ2-1; perhaps TRBD2 as D (5 bases). This CDR3 has 14 amino acids. Trimming removed 0 bases from V and 9 bases from J, with 13 bases in between. Germline CDR1 reads SGHNT; CDR2 reads YYREEE (reference sequence). Here the CDR3 reads CASSLDPGVGEQFF. As DNA, the CDR3 is TGTGCCAGCAGCTTGGATCCCGGGGTGGGTGAGCAGTTCTTC.

The chain carries TRBV13 and TRBJ1-5, with a possible D match to TRBD1 (6 bases). The V gene lost 6 bases and the J gene lost 2 bases, with 11 bases spanning the gap. The CDR3 runs 14 residues. Per the germline V gene, CDR1 is PRHDT and CDR2 is FYEKMQ (reference sequence). CDR3 amino acids: CASSKGGGNQPQHF. The CDR3, as DNA: TGTGCCAGCAGTAAGGGGGGTGGCAATCAGCCCCAGCATTTT.

The chain is built from TRBV19 and TRBJ2-7, with D tentatively TRBD2 (5 bases). V lost 1 base, J lost 3 bases, and 7 bases lay in between. CDR1 is LNHDA, CDR2 SQIVND, per germline (reference sequence). The CDR3 runs 13 residues. CDR3 DNA: TGTGCCAGTAGTATAGGTCGGGGCTACGAGCAGTACTTC. This sequence encodes CASSIGRGYEQYF.

The genes are TRBV6-6 and TRBJ2-1; D is unresolved. V was pared by 0 bases and J by 8 bases, with 11 bases between. The V gene's germline CDR1 is MNHNY and CDR2 SVGAGI (reference sequence). This CDR3 is 14 amino acids long. This CDR3 is CASSYSTLVDEQFF. CDR3 nucleotides: TGTGCCAGCAGTTACTCGACCCTAGTCGATGAGCAGTTCTTC.

The chain carries TRBV6-1 and TRBJ1-2, with TRBD1 identical over 7 bases. The V segment lost 4 bases and the J segment 7 bases; nucleotides outside the gene matches: 9. Germline V lookup: CDR1 MNHNS, CDR2 SASEGT. The CDR3 runs to 14 residues. CDR3 sequence (DNA): TGTGCCAGCAGTGCCGTAGACAGGGAAGGTGGCTACACCTTC. Amino acids: CASSAVDREGGYTF.

The genes are TRBV2 and TRBJ1-1; TRBD1 matches at 8 bases. J was trimmed by 2 bases and V by 5 bases; bases with no gene match: 4. CDR3 length: 14 amino acids. Germline lookup yields CDR1 SNHLY and CDR2 FYNNEI. The chain's CDR3 is CASSTDRGNTEAFF. In nucleotides, the CDR3 is TGTGCCAGCAGTACCGACAGGGGAAACACTGAAGCTTTCTTT.